This T cell receptor beta chain came from a study of T cells expressing NK-cell markers (dated by TCRdb to the early 2020s). At the level of the whole study: About 8 donors provided sorted CD3+CD56+NKG2C+, CD3+CD56+NKG2C- and CD3+CD56-NKG2C+ T-cell subsets, whose TCR beta-chain repertoires were profiled. The eight sequenced donors were randomly selected healthy volunteers, three men and five women. Among the eight sequenced donors, seven were HCMV-seropositive and one was HCMV-seronegative. The libraries were sequenced on Illumina HiSeq 2000/2500, MiSeq or NextSeq, producing 2 x 150 bp reads.

Points on this clonotype: The antigen it recognizes is unknown.

To determine HCMV serostatus, a commercial ELISA kit was used to detect HCMV-specific IgG in serum. Peripheral blood mononuclear cells were isolated from blood by Ficoll density gradient centrifugation. There are 15 amino acids in the CDR3, from cysteine to phenylalanine inclusive. No DNA sequence is on record. Looking up the germline V gene (reference sequence) yields CDR1 DFQATT and CDR2 SNEGSKA. Study-wide conclusions, independent of this receptor: In six donors, the dominant CD3+CD56+NKG2C+ clonotypes were found to rank among the top 10 CD8+ clonotypes and to make up 1.0-7.0% of CD8+ T cells. Those dominant clonotypes were again the most abundant among CD3+CD56-NKG2C+ cells in a handful of donors, at roughly 25-60.1%. Whether the expanded NKG2C-expressing T cell clones were specific for HCMV antigens was left unclear.

TCRdb lists the instrument as Illumina HiSeq 2000. 5'RACE template switching, by which a universal primer site and unique molecular identifiers were added, was used to make TCR beta cDNA libraries. cDNA synthesis was primed from the TCR beta constant segment, followed by two successive PCR amplification steps. Per the source publication's procedure: MIGEC was used to demultiplex reads and group the reads by UMI, and MiTCR was used to assemble and quantify clonotypes. To exclude erroneous sequences, only TCR cDNA sequences supported by at least two reads were retained. The tcR package was used for downstream repertoire analysis, with clonotypes matched between fractions based on CDR3 nucleotide sequence plus V segment. VDJmatch was used to annotate antigen specificity against VDJdb, with one amino acid substitution in CDR3 allowed. TCRdb reprocessed the reads; each CDR3 protein sequence makes one entry, and DNA is unavailable. The V and J calls here are based on TCRdb, not the publication. The sample table includes about 260,000 distinct CDR3 sequences. Approximately 0.39% of the sample is in the top ten clones.

The rearranged segments are TRBV20-1 and TRBJ2-1; lacking DNA, the TRBD1 call made by TCRdb goes unchecked. The clonotype was recovered from a man in his late teens or twenties in good health. Donor details come from another sample of the same person, matched by shared clones. The sample consisted of blood T cells: a sorted CD56 or NKG2C T cell subset, CD4+ or CD8+ T cells, or bulk PBMC T cells (not recorded which). The CDR3 protein sequence reads: CSARGGRSSYNEQFF.